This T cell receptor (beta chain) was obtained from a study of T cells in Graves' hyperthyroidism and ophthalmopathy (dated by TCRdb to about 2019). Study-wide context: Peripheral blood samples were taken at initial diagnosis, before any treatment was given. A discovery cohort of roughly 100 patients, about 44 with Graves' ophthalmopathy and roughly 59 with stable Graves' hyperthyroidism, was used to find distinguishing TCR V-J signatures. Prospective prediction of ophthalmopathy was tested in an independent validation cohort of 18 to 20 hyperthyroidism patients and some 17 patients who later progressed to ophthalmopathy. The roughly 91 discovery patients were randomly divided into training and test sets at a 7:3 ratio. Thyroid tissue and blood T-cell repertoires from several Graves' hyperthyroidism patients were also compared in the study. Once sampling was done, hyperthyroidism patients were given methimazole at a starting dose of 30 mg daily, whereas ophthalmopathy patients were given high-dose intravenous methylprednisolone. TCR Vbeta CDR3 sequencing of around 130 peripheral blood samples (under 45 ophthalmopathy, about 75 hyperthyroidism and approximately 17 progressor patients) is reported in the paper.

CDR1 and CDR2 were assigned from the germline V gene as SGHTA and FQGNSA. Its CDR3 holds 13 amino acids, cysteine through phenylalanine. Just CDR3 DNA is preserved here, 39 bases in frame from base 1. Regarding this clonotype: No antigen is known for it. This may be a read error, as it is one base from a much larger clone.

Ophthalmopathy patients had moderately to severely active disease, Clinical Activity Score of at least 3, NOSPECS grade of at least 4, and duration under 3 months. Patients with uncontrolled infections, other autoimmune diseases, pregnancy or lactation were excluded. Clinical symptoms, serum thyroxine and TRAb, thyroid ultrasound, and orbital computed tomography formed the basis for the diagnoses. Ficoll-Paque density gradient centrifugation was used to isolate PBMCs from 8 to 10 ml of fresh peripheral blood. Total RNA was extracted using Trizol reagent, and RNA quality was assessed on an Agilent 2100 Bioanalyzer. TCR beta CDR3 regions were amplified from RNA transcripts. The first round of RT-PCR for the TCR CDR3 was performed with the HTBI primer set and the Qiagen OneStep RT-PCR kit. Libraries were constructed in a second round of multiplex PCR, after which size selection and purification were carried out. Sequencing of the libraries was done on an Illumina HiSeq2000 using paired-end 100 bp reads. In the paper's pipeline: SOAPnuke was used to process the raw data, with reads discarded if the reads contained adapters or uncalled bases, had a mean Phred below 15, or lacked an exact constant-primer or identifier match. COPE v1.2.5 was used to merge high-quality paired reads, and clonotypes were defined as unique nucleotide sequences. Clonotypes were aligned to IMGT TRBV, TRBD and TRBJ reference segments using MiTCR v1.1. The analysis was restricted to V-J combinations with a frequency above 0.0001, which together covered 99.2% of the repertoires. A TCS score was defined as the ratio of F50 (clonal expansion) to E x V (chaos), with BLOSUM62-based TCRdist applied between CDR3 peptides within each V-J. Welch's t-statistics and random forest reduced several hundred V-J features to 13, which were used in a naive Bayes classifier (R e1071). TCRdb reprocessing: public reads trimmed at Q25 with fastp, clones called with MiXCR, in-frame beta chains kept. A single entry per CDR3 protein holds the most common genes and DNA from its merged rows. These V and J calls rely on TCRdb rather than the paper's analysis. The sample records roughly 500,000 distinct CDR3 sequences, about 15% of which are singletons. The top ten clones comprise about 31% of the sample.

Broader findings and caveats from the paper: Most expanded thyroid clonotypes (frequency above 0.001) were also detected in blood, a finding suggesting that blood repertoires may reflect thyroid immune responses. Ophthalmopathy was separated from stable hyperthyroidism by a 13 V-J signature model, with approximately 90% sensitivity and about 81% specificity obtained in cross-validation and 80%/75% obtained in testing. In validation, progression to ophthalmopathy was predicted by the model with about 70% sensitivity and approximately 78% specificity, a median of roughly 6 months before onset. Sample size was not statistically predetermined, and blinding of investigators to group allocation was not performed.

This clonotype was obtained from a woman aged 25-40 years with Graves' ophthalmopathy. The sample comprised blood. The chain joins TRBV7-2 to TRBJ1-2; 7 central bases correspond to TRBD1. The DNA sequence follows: TGTGCCAGCAGCTCGCAGGGGGGCTATGGCTGCACCTTC. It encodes CASSSQGGYGCTF.